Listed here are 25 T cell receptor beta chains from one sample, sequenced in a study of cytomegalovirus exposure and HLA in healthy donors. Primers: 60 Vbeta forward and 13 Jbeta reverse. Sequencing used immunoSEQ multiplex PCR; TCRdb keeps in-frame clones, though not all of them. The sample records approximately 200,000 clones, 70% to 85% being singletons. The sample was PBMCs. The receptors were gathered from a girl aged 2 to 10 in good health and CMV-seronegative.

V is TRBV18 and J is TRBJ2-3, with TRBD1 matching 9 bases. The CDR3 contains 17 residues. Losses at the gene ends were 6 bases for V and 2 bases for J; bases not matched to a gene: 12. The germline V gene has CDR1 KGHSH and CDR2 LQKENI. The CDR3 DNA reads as TGTGCCAGCTCCATTGCTACAGGGGGCTCCAACACAGATACGCAGTATTTT. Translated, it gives CASSIATGGSNTDTQYF.

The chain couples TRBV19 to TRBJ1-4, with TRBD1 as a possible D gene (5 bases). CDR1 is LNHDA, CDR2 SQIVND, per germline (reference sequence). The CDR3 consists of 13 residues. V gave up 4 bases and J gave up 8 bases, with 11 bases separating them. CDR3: CASSRGGSEKLFF. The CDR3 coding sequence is TGTGCCAGTAGTAGGGGGGGATCGGAAAAACTGTTTTTT.

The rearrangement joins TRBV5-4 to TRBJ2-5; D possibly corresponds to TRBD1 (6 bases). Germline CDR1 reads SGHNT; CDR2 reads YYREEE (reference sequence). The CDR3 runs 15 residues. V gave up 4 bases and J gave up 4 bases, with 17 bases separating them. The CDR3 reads CASSPNPTGRETQYF. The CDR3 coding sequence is TGTGCCAGCAGCCCTAATCCCACAGGGAGAGAGACCCAGTACTTC.

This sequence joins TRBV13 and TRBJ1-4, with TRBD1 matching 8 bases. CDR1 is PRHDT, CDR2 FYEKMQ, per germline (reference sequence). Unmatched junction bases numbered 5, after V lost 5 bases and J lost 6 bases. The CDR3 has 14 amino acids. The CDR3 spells CASSRQGIDEKLFF. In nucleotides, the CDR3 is TGTGCCAGCAGCAGACAGGGGATTGATGAAAAACTGTTTTTT.

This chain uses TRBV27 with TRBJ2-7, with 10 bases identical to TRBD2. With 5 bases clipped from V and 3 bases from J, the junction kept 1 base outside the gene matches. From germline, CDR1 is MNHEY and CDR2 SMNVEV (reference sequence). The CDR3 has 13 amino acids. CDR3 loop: CASSSGRDYEQYF. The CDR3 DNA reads TGTGCCAGCAGTAGCGGGAGGGACTACGAGCAGTACTTC.

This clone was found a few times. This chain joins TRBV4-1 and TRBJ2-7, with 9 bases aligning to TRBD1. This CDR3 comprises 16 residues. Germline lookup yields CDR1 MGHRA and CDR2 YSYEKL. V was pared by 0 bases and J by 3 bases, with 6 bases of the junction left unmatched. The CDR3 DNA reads TGCGCCAGCAGCCAAGATCCTAGGACAGGGGTCTACGAGCAGTACTTC. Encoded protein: CASSQDPRTGVYEQYF.

The CDR3 here is CASRTGRTEAFF. In DNA, the CDR3 is TGTGCCAGTAGAACAGGGAGAACTGAAGCTTTCTTT. V usage is TRBV4-2 and J usage is TRBJ1-1; the D gene is possibly TRBD1 (6 bases). Trimming removed 9 bases from V and 5 bases from J, with 13 bases in between. There are 12 residues in the CDR3. CDR1 LGHNA and CDR2 YNFKEQ come from the germline V gene.

CDR3 loop: CAWSVLEAYNEQFF. Written as DNA, the CDR3 is TGTGCCTGGAGTGTACTAGAGGCCTACAATGAGCAGTTCTTC. The J gene is TRBJ2-1, the V gene TRBV30, with D possibly TRBD2 on 5 matching bases. V was pared by 0 bases and J by 2 bases, with 8 bases between. The CDR3 contains 14 residues. Germline assignment: CDR1 GTSNPN and CDR2 SVGIG (reference sequence).

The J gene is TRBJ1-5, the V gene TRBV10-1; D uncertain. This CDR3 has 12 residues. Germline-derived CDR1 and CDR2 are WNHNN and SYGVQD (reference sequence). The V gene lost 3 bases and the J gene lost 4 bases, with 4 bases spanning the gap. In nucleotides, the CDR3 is TGCGCCAGCAGTGATCCGAATCAGCCCCAGCATTTT. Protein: CASSDPNQPQHF.

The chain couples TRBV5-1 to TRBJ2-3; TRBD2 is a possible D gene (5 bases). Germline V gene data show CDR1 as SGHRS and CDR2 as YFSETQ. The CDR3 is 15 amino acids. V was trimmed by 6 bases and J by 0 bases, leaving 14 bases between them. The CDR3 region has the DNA TGCGCCAGCATCGTAATCCCGGGAAGCACAGATACGCAGTATTTT. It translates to CASIVIPGSTDTQYF.

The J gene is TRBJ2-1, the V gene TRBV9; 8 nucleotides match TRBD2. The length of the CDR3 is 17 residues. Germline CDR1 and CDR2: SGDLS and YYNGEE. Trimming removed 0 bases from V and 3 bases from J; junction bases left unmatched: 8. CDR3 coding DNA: TGTGCCAGCAGCGTAGCTGGGACTAGAACCTACTACAATGAGCAGTTCTTC. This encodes CASSVAGTRTYYNEQFF.

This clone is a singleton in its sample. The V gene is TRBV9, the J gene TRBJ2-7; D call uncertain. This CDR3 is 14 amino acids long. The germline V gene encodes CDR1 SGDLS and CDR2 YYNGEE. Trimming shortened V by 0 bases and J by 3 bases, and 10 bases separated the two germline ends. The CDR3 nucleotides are TGTGCCAGCAGCGTAGGTCCAGGAAACTACGAGCAGTACTTC. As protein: CASSVGPGNYEQYF.

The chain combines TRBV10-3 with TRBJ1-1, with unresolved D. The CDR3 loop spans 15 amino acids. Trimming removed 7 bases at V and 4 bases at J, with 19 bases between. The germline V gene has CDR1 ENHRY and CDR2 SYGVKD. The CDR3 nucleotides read TGTGCCATCACCGAGAGTGACTTTGGAGGCACTGAAGCTTTCTTT. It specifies CAITESDFGGTEAFF.

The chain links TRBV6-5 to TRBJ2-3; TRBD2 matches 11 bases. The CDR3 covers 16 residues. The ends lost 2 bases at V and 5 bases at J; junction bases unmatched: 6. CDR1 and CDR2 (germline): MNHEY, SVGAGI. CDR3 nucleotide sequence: TGTGCCAGCAGTTACAATCTAGCGGGGGGAGTAGATACGCAGTATTTT. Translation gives CASSYNLAGGVDTQYF.

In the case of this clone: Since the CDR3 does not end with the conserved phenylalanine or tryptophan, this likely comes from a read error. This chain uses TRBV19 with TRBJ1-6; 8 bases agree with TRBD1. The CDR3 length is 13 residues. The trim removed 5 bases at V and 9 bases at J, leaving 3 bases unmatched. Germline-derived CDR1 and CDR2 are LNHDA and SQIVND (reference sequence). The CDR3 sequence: CASSLDRGSPLHL. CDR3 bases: TGTGCCAGTAGTCTCGACAGGGGTTCACCCCTCCACCTT.

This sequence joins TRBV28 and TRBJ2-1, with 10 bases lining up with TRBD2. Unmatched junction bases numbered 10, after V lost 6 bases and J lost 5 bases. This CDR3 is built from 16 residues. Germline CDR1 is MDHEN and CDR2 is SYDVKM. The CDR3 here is CASSRQLAGTNNEQFF. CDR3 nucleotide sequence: TGTGCCAGCAGCCGACAACTAGCGGGGACTAACAATGAGCAGTTCTTC.

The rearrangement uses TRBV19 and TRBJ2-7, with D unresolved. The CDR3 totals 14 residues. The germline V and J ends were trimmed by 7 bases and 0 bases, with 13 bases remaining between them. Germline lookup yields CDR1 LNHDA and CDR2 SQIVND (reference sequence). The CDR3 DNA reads TGTGCCAGTAAGTTGGCAGATCTCTCCTACGAGCAGTACTTC. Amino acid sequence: CASKLADLSYEQYF.

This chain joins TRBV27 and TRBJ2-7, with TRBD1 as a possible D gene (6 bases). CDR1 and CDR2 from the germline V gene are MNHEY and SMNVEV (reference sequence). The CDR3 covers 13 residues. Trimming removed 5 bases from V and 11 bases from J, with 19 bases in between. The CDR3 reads CASSPSRQAWEYF. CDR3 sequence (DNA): TGTGCCAGCAGTCCTTCCCGACAGGCCTGGGAGTACTTC.

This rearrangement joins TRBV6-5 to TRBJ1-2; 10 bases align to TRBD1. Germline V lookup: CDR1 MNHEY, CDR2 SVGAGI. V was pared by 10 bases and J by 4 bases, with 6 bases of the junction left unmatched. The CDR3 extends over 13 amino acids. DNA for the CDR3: TGTGCCACGAGACAGGGGGCAACCTATGGCTACACCTTC. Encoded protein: CATRQGATYGYTF.

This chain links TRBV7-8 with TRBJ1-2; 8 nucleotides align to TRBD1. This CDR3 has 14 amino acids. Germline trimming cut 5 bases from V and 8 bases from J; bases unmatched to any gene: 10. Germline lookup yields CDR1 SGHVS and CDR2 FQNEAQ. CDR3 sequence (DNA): TGTGCCAGCAGCATGGGGACAGGTCTGGGGGGCTACACCTTC. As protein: CASSMGTGLGGYTF.

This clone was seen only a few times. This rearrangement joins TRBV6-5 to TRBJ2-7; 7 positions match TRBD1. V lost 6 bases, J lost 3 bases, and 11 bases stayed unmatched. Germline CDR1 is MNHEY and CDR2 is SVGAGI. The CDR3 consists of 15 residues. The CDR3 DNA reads TGTGCCAGCAGCCCGATCCGGGACAGCCACTACGAGCAGTACTTC. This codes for CASSPIRDSHYEQYF.

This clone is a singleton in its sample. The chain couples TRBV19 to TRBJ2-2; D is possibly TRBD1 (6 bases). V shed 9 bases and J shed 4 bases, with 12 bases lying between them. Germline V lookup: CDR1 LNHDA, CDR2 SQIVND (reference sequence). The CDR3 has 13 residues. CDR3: CASRTDTTGELFF. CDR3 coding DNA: TGTGCCAGCAGGACAGATACCACCGGGGAGCTGTTTTTT.

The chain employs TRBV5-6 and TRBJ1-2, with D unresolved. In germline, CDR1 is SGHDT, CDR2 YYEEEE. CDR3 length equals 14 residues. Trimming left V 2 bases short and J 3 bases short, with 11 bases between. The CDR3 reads CASSLGLGDYGYTF. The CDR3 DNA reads TGTGCCAGCAGCTTAGGGCTCGGGGACTATGGCTACACCTTC.

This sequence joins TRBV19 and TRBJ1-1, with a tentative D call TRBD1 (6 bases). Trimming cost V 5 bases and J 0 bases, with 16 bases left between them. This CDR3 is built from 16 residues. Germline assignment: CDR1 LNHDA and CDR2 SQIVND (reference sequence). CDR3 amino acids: CASSVQGFIVNTEAFF. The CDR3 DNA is TGTGCCAGTAGTGTACAGGGTTTTATCGTGAACACTGAAGCTTTCTTT.

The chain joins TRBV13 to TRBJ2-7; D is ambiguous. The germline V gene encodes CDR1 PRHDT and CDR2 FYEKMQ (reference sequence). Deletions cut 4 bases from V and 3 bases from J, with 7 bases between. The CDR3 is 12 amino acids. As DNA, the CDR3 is TGTGCCAGCAGCTCACAGTTCTACGAGCAGTACTTC. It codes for CASSSQFYEQYF.